This is a list of T cell receptor beta chains from one sample in a study of T-cell reconstitution after alpha-beta-depleted transplantation in children. TCRdb passed the PCR reads through MiXCR, listing each CDR3 protein once. The data contain 580,000 or so distinct CDR3 sequences, under 30% of them seen just once; the ten biggest clones take up less than 15%. The material sequenced was PBMCs, mostly from graft donor cells, taken 360 days after TCRalphabeta/CD19-depleted stem cell transplant. Every receptor here comes from a boy younger than two who had a stem cell transplant for acute myeloid leukemia, so the T cells may come from the graft donor. CDR3s include the opening cysteine and the closing phenylalanine or tryptophan. Fields, in order: clone size, V gene, J gene, D gene, CDR3 DNA, CDR3 protein. A D gene is named only where the DNA matches it firmly. The size entry is marked missing in some rows and otherwise reads once, few, many or a size class.

>few|TRBV4-3|TRBJ2-1|NA
TGCGCCAGCAGCCGAACTGAGGGGGGCTACAATGAGCAGTTCTTC
CASSRTEGGYNEQFF
>few|TRBV14|TRBJ2-7|NA
TGTGCCAGCAGCCAAGATCTAGGGCGGATACCAAACGAGCAGTACTTC
CASSQDLGRIPNEQYF
>few|TRBV6-1|TRBJ2-7|TRBD1
TGTGCCAGCAGAACCTGGGGACAGGGGGTCCACGAGCAGTACTTC
CASRTWGQGVHEQYF
>NA|TRBV24-1|TRBJ2-3|TRBD1
TGTGCCACCAGGGGGACAGATGGACCAGATACGCAGTATTTT
CATRGTDGPDTQYF
>NA|TRBV18|TRBJ2-5|NA
TGTGCCAGCTCACCACTCGGCTCTCGGGAGACCCAGTACTTC
CASSPLGSRETQYF
>few|TRBV7-8|TRBJ1-1|NA
TGTGCCAGCAGCTTAGTGGGGGGAGTGAACACTGAAGCTTTCTTT
CASSLVGGVNTEAFF
>NA|TRBV20-1|TRBJ1-5|NA
TGCAGTGCTAGAGAGGGCGCTCAGCCCCAGCATTTT
CSAREGAQPQHF
>few|TRBV10-3|TRBJ2-3|NA
TGTGCCATCAGTGCGGAGTACATGGATACGCAGTATTTT
CAISAEYMDTQYF
>NA|TRBV6-1|TRBJ2-5|NA
TGTGCCAGCAGGGGGCGGACAGTTTACGAGACCCAGTACTTC
CASRGRTVYETQYF
>many|TRBV12-3/TRBV12-4|TRBJ2-3|NA
TGTGCCAGCAGTATATCGGGTACGCAGTATTTT
CASSISGTQYF
>NA|TRBV3-1|TRBJ2-3|NA
TGTGCCAGCAGCCAGCGGTCCTTCACAGATACGCAGTATTTT
CASSQRSFTDTQYF
>NA|TRBV20-1|TRBJ2-5|NA
TGCAGTGCAGGTACAACACGGGTGGACCGTTTGGAGACCCAGTACTTC
CSAGTTRVDRLETQYF
>many|TRBV12-3/TRBV12-4|TRBJ2-7|TRBD2
TGTGCCAGCAGTTTGGGAGGGACGGGAGGCGAGCAGTACTTC
CASSLGGTGGEQYF
>few|TRBV6-5|TRBJ2-3|NA
TGTGCCAGCAGTTACTCGAGGTCCGATACGCAGTATTTT
CASSYSRSDTQYF
>many|TRBV5-1|TRBJ2-1|TRBD2
TGCGCCAGCAGCTTTCCCCACAGTAGCGGGGGGTTTAGCTCCTACAATGAGCAGTTCTTC
CASSFPHSSGGFSSYNEQFF
>NA|TRBV6-2/TRBV6-3|TRBJ2-7|NA
TGTGCCAGCAGTTACTTCACCGGGACTGACTCCTACGAGCAGTACTTC
CASSYFTGTDSYEQYF
>many|TRBV20-1|TRBJ2-3|NA
TGCAGTGCTAGAGCTCCTTGGATAGCGGGCACAGATACGCAGTATTTT
CSARAPWIAGTDTQYF
>NA|TRBV13|TRBJ2-7|NA
TGTGCCAGCAGCTTAGGCCTTAGACAATCCGCAGACGAGCAGTACTTC
CASSLGLRQSADEQYF
>many|TRBV12-3/TRBV12-4|TRBJ2-3|TRBD2
TGTGCCAGCAGTCTCGGGACTAGCGGGGGGGGCGGAGATACGCAGTATTTT
CASSLGTSGGGGDTQYF
>many|TRBV29-1|TRBJ2-1|NA
TGCAGCGTTGTGGGATTGGACAGAAACAATGAGCAGTTCTTC
CSVVGLDRNNEQFF
>many|TRBV5-1|TRBJ2-1|NA
TGCGCCAGCGGCCCTGGACTAACCTACAATGAGCAGTTCTTC
CASGPGLTYNEQFF
>many|TRBV20-1|TRBJ2-5|NA
TGCAGTGCTAGAGGGAGACCATCCTACAGGGCTACCCAAGAGACCCAGTACTTC
CSARGRPSYRATQETQYF
>many|TRBV14|TRBJ1-5|NA
TGTGCCCTAGGGGGATGGGGGGCTAACCAGCCCCAGCATTTT
CALGGWGANQPQHF
>NA|TRBV19|TRBJ2-1|NA
TGTGCCAGTAGTCCCGGACATCTGGATGAGCAGTTCTTC
CASSPGHLDEQFF
>few|TRBV12-5|TRBJ2-7|NA
TGTGCTAGTGGTTTGGCGGGGGTCCACGAGCAGTACTTC
CASGLAGVHEQYF
>many|TRBV29-1|TRBJ1-3|TRBD1
TGCAGCGTTCTAGGACAGGCCTCTGGAAACACCATATATTTT
CSVLGQASGNTIYF
>NA|TRBV7-2|TRBJ1-2|NA
TGTGCCAGCAGCTTAAACGGCAGGGCCTATGGCTACACCTTC
CASSLNGRAYGYTF
>NA|TRBV6-1|TRBJ2-1|TRBD2
TGTGCCAGCAGAAAACTAGCGGGGGGGAACTATGAGCAGTTCTTC
CASRKLAGGNYEQFF
>many|TRBV12-3/TRBV12-4|TRBJ1-6|NA
TGTGCCAGCGGAACCCTCAATTCACCCCTCCACTTT
CASGTLNSPLHF
>NA|TRBV11-1|TRBJ1-6|NA
TGTGCCAGCAGCCCCGGTCCAAAGCGTCCCAGGATGAATTCACCCCTCCACTTT
CASSPGPKRPRMNSPLHF
>NA|TRBV20-1|TRBJ1-4|NA
TGCAGTGCCGAAAAGCAAAGGGGACTGTTTTTT
CSAEKQRGLFF
>many|TRBV4-3|TRBJ1-6|NA
TGCGCCAGCAGCCAAGATCGGCAGGACGATTCACCCCTCCACTTT
CASSQDRQDDSPLHF
>NA|TRBV9|TRBJ2-1|NA
TGTGCCAGCAGCGTAGGGGCCCGGATCGGTTCCTACAATGAGCAGTTCTTC
CASSVGARIGSYNEQFF